The source of this TCR beta chain is a study of cytomegalovirus exposure and HLA in healthy donors (dated by TCRdb to about 2017). The study in broad terms: The roughly 670 repertoires of the first cohort and the approximately 110 validation repertoires were produced on the same platform, according to a later analysis. A separate validation cohort of roughly 130 different subjects was used in addition to the 666-subject first cohort. The study combined high-throughput TCR immunosequencing, statistical association of individual TCRs with disease status, and machine learning to predict cytomegalovirus infection status. The aim of the study was to test whether cataloging public T cell receptors could identify signatures of past pathogen exposure. Beyond this particular receptor, the publication reports: A few of the identified cytomegalovirus-associated TCR beta chains were confirmed in vitro to be specific for cytomegalovirus antigens. In a later analysis, TCRs clustered in the first cohort were found to also tend to co-occur in the roughly 110 validation repertoires, with approximately 93% of cluster scores above 0. The authors suggested that the approach could potentially be extended to other disease states and immunological phenotypes. The validation cohort had no HLA typing available for a later analysis, so co-occurrence within that cohort was assessed over all 120 or so repertoires. While some public TCRs were present in many individuals, most TCR sequences turned up only very rarely across donors. The classifier was reported to diagnose cytomegalovirus status with high specificity and sensitivity in both the original cohort and the validation cohort. A total of fewer than 200 TCR beta chains were listed by the study as associated with cytomegalovirus.

The protocol used for the library was the immunoSEQ multiplex PCR assay. For the original study's pipeline: A statistical classification framework was built to diagnose cytomegalovirus status from the catalog of TCR beta chain sequences. TCRdb took over this immuneACCESS table, retaining in-frame rearrangements with V and J assigned. Such tables are incomplete; in checked studies, under half of the missing clones stem from an unresolved V gene, and the remainder is unexplained. Clone size and the V and J calls come from that table; the DNA yielded D and trimming. This sample comprises 95,000 to 150,000 clones, 70% to 90% of them detected only once. 6% to 7% of the sample lies in the top ten. CDR3 length: 16 amino acids, cysteine to phenylalanine. Only CDR3 DNA remains: 48 bases, in frame from the first base. CDR1 and CDR2 are read off the germline V gene as LGHNA and YSLEER. The V end loses 1 base and the J end loses 0 bases, and a stretch of 10 bases separates them.

Regarding this clone: Its recognized antigen is unknown. Base quality data are lacking; no much larger clone is found one base away.

Donors formed part of the validation cohort, which comprised 120 subjects and was distinct from the first cohort of under 750 subjects. The sample comprised PBMCs. The clonotype comes from a woman aged 18-29 years in good health and CMV-seropositive. This receptor chain uses TRBV4-3 and TRBJ2-1, with no confident D gene call. CDR3 reads: CASSQGGDDSYNEQFF. The nucleotides read TGCGCCAGCAGCCAAGGCGGTGACGACTCCTACAATGAGCAGTTCTTC.